This T cell receptor (beta chain) came from a study of blood T cells in healthy people across ages. Study-level results: Long-lived donors exceeded aged donors in naive CD4+ cells and diversity.

V shed 2 bases and J shed 0 bases, with 11 bases lying between them. Germline V gene sequence: CDR1 SGHRS, CDR2 YFSETQ. The CDR3 is made up of 15 amino acids. The use of a sample-barcoded 5' primer and a J-beta primer mix characterized a second PCR of about 7 to 12 cycles. MiXCR, applied by TCRdb to the 5' RACE reads, yields one record per CDR3 protein. The sample shows over 750,000 distinct CDR3 sequences, 20% to 30% of them seen only once. On this clonotype: Its antigen is currently unknown.

The data were also submitted as part of a second study, on T cells of mothers and their children. According to that study: The study sampled three healthy Caucasian mothers and their six children.

Material for sequencing was blood. The receptor's source is a boy aged 10-17 years in good health. J is TRBJ2-5 and V is TRBV5-1, with a tentative D call TRBD1 (6 bases). The CDR3 loop is CASSFVPGDQETQYF. DNA of the CDR3: TGCGCCAGCAGCTTTGTACCAGGGGACCAAGAGACCCAGTACTTC.